Listed here are 4 T cell receptor beta chains from one sample, sequenced in a study of blood T cell repertoires in COVID-19 (dated by TCRdb to 2018 to 2021). Library preparation used the immunoSEQ multiplex PCR assay. Imported from immuneACCESS, the table was reduced by TCRdb to in-frame sequences with V and J called. These copies leave out some clones; in studies compared against another copy, an unresolved V gene accounts for under half, and the cause of the remainder is not known. This sample holds some 120,000 clones; approximately 82% were observed only once. Approximately 12% of the sample lies in the top ten. Sequenced: peripheral blood. Source of these receptors: a man between 60 and 75 years old with acute or convalescent COVID-19.

This rearrangement joins TRBV24-1 to TRBJ2-1, with TRBD1 matching over 7 bases. V shed 4 bases and J 4 bases; nucleotides not matched to a gene: 9. The V gene's germline CDR1 is KGHDR and CDR2 SFDVKD. The CDR3 runs 16 residues. CDR3 coding DNA: TGTGCCACCAGTGACTACAACGGACAGGAGTACAATGAGCAGTTCTTC. This codes for CATSDYNGQEYNEQFF.

In nucleotides, the CDR3 is TGTGCCAGCAGCCTGCCCCGGGGCGAGCAGTACTTC. Translation gives CASSLPRGEQYF. The chain has TRBV5-6 and TRBJ2-7, with D possibly being TRBD2 (5 bases). The V end lost 4 bases, the J end lost 6 bases, and 11 bases lay between the germline ends. The CDR3 has 12 residues. Germline CDR1 is SGHDT and CDR2 is YYEEEE.

This clone appeared once. This chain joins TRBV2 and TRBJ2-1; weak D call: TRBD2 (6 bases). The CDR3 contains 13 residues. CDR1 is SNHLY and CDR2 is FYNNEI in the germline V gene. The ends were cut back, 6 bases at V and 8 bases at J, with 14 bases in the middle. CDR3: CASRRTMSHEQFF. As DNA, the CDR3 is TGTGCCAGCAGGAGGACTATGTCTCATGAGCAGTTCTTC.

The gene calls are TRBV9 and TRBJ2-2; TRBD2 matches at 9 bases. V shed 3 bases and J 5 bases; nucleotides not matched to a gene: 5. The CDR3 loop spans 15 amino acids. Germline V gene data show CDR1 as SGDLS and CDR2 as YYNGEE. This chain's CDR3 is CASSDLAGWTGELFF. The CDR3, as DNA: TGTGCCAGCAGCGATCTAGCGGGATGGACCGGGGAGCTGTTTTTT.